One sample yielded the 30 T cell receptor beta chains listed below, sequenced in a study of blood T cells in healthy people across ages. Primers used in a second PCR of roughly 6 to 11 cycles were a sample-barcoded 5' primer and a J-beta primer mix. In TCRdb, the 5' RACE reads were re-called with MiXCR into one record per CDR3 protein. The sample carries more than 600,000 distinct CDR3 sequences, 20% to 25% recorded once. The sample was also linked to a second study, of T cells of mothers and their children.

Input material: blood. Source of these receptors: a boy aged 5-17 years in good health.

This clonotype was seen many times. The chain recombines TRBV27 with TRBJ1-2; 10 bases agree with TRBD1. With V trimmed by 6 bases and J by 8 bases, 6 bases remained unmatched. CDR3 length equals 13 residues. Germline V lookup: CDR1 MNHEY, CDR2 SMNVEV (reference sequence). CDR3 loop: CASSPRTGGGYTF. CDR3 DNA sequence: TGTGCCAGCAGCCCTAGGACAGGGGGAGGCTACACCTTC.

The rearrangement links TRBV6-1 to TRBJ2-3; D is unresolved. The CDR3 is made up of 16 amino acids. Germline V gene data show CDR1 as MNHNS and CDR2 as SASEGT. V was clipped by 2 bases and J by 3 bases, with 15 bases between them. The CDR3 DNA sequence: TGTGCCAGCAGTGAATTCGGTCACAGTGCGACAGATACGCAGTATTTT. Translated: CASSEFGHSATDTQYF.

This clonotype turned up a few times. The rearrangement joins TRBV19 to TRBJ2-3; 8 bases align to TRBD1. Germline V gene sequence: CDR1 LNHDA, CDR2 SQIVND (reference sequence). This CDR3 has 13 residues. With 10 bases clipped from V and 1 base from J, the junction kept 4 bases outside the gene matches. The CDR3 protein is CAIGQGGTDTQYF. The CDR3 region has the DNA TGTGCCATAGGACAGGGTGGCACAGATACGCAGTATTTT.

The table lists this clonotype with a few counts. The chain links TRBV7-3 to TRBJ2-1; D possibly corresponds to TRBD2 (5 bases). V lost 2 bases, J lost 8 bases, and 16 bases lay in between. Per germline, CDR1 SGHTA and CDR2 FQGTGA. The CDR3 length is 15 residues. The CDR3 loop reads CASSLFGRGDYEQFF. DNA of the CDR3: TGTGCCAGCAGCTTATTCGGACGGGGTGACTATGAGCAGTTCTTC.

The table lists this clonotype with a few counts. This rearrangement joins TRBV27 to TRBJ2-3, with 10 bases matching TRBD1. The V and J ends lost 5 bases and 2 bases, in that order; junction bases with no gene match: 1. Germline CDR1 reads MNHEY; CDR2 reads SMNVEV (reference sequence). The CDR3 spans 14 residues. The chain's CDR3 is CASSGTGATDTQYF. The CDR3 nucleotides are TGTGCCAGCAGTGGGACAGGGGCCACAGATACGCAGTATTTT.

The chain couples TRBV21-1 to TRBJ1-1. TRBV21-1 is given as a pseudogene. The CDR3 is made up of 13 amino acids. CDR3 sequence reads: CASSKVQGTEAFF. The CDR3 bases are TGTGCCAGCAGCAAAGTTCAGGGAACTGAAGCTTTCTTT.

The chain combines TRBV3-1 with TRBJ1-2, with a tentative D call TRBD1 (5 bases). This CDR3 region has 15 residues. The germline V gene encodes CDR1 LGHDT and CDR2 YNNKEL (reference sequence). V was trimmed by 3 bases and J by 8 bases, leaving 19 bases between them. For the CDR3, the DNA is TGTGCCAGCAGCCAGCAAATAATGTCAGGGTCCGGCTACACCTTC. It translates to CASSQQIMSGSGYTF. Filled out from reference TRBV3-1 and TRBJ1-2, the complete variable domain reads DTAVSQTPKYLVTQMGNDKSIKCEQNLGHDTMYWYKQDSKKFLKIMFSYNNKELIINETVPNRFSPKSPDKAHLNLHINSLELGDSAVYFCASSQQIMSGSGYTFGSGTRLTVV.

A few counts support this clonotype. The gene calls are TRBV28 and TRBJ2-4; D is unresolved. V was shortened by 1 base and J by 0 bases, with 16 bases between the two germline ends. CDR1 and CDR2 (germline): MDHEN, SYDVKM. The CDR3 runs 18 residues. The chain's CDR3 is CASSLYGREGIAKNIQYF. The CDR3, as DNA: TGTGCCAGCAGTTTATACGGGCGAGAAGGGATAGCCAAAAACATTCAGTACTTC.

The chain couples TRBV3-1 to TRBJ2-3; D call uncertain. Germline CDR1 reads LGHDT; CDR2 reads YNNKEL (reference sequence). The CDR3 runs 12 residues. V gave up 3 bases and J gave up 6 bases, with 7 bases separating them. The CDR3 loop reads CASSHASDTQYF. The DNA for the CDR3 is TGTGCCAGCAGCCATGCCAGTGATACGCAGTATTTT.

V is TRBV29-1 and J is TRBJ2-7; D possibly corresponds to TRBD1 (6 bases). The CDR3 runs 13 residues. Germline V gives CDR1 SQVTM, CDR2 ANQGSEA. Trimming shortened V by 3 bases and J by 3 bases, and 12 bases separated the two germline ends. DNA of the CDR3: TGCAGCGTTGAGGCAGGGGATTTCTACGAGCAGTACTTC. Translating it yields CSVEAGDFYEQYF.

This chain uses TRBV28 with TRBJ2-3, with unresolved D. From germline, CDR1 is MDHEN and CDR2 SYDVKM. The CDR3 is 12 amino acids. With 3 bases removed from V and 7 bases from J, the gap between germline ends came to 8 bases. The CDR3 protein is CASSLAQNTQYF. Here the CDR3 DNA reads TGTGCCAGCAGTTTGGCACAGAATACGCAGTATTTT.

This clonotype has a handful of counts. J is TRBJ2-1 and V is TRBV7-3, with 8 bases aligning to TRBD2. This CDR3 is built from 15 residues. Germline CDR1 reads SGHTA; CDR2 reads FQGTGA. V was clipped by 2 bases and J by 5 bases; unmatched bases: 5. CDR3: CASSLGSGVNNEQFF. CDR3 DNA: TGTGCCAGCAGCTTAGGTAGCGGGGTAAACAATGAGCAGTTCTTC.

About this clonotype: Here the CDR3 omits its conserved ending phenylalanine or tryptophan, so a read error is the likely source. The CDR3 loop is CASSSQGNPNTGELFL. In DNA, the CDR3 is TGTGCCAGCAGCTCACAAGGGAATCCGAACACCGGGGAGCTGTTTCTT. The chain joins TRBV11-2 to TRBJ2-2; unclear D gene. Between the trimmed V and J ends, which lost 4 bases and 0 bases, there was a span of 12 bases. Looked up from germline, CDR1 is SGHAT and CDR2 is FQNNGV. The CDR3 runs to 16 residues.

The chain links TRBV7-8 to TRBJ2-7, with D tentatively TRBD2 (6 bases). Trimming left V 1 base short and J 6 bases short, with 16 bases between. The germline gives CDR1 SGHVS, CDR2 FQNEAQ. CDR3 length equals 15 residues. The CDR3 reads CASSLVVGGRVEQYF. The CDR3 DNA is TGTGCCAGCAGCTTAGTGGTCGGGGGAAGGGTCGAGCAGTACTTC.

In this sample, this clonotype turned up a few times. The genes are TRBV2 and TRBJ2-5; 8 bases map to TRBD1. J gave up 1 base and V 11 bases, and 15 bases lay outside the gene matches. Germline CDR1 is SNHLY and CDR2 is FYNNEI. The CDR3 sequence is 16 residues long. CDR3 in amino acids: CASEPPGQVIQETQYF. The CDR3 DNA reads TGTGCCTCCGAGCCCCCGGGACAGGTGATCCAAGAGACCCAGTACTTC.

The chain has TRBV20-1 and TRBJ2-7; a weak D match, TRBD1 (7 bases). Germline V gives CDR1 DFQATT, CDR2 SNEGSKA (reference sequence). V was cut by 6 bases and J by 0 bases, with 15 bases left in between. The CDR3 consists of 14 residues. The CDR3 reads CSARNRGLSYEQYF. The CDR3 region has the DNA TGCAGTGCACGGAACAGGGGACTCTCCTACGAGCAGTACTTC.

The J gene is TRBJ2-4, the V gene TRBV7-9; no clear D gene. Germline CDR1 reads SEHNR; CDR2 reads FQNEAQ (reference sequence). The CDR3 runs to 12 residues. V was trimmed by 1 base and J by 9 bases, leaving 7 bases between them. The CDR3 spells CASSLDPGIQYF. CDR3 bases: TGTGCCAGCAGCTTAGATCCCGGCATTCAGTACTTC. The full variable domain, rest sourced from reference TRBV7-9 and TRBJ2-4, is DTGVSQNPRHKITKRGQNVTFRCDPISEHNRLYWYRQTLGQGPEFLTYFQNEAQLEKSRLLSDRFSAERPKGSFSTLEIQRTEQGDSAMYLCASSLDPGIQYFGAGTRLSVL.

The table lists this clonotype with a few counts. The V call is TRBV29-1, the J call TRBJ2-1, with 10 bases lining up with TRBD1. Trimming cost V 5 bases and J 8 bases; bases outside gene matches: 9. This CDR3 has 14 residues. The germline CDR1 and CDR2 sequences are SQVTM and ANQGSEA. CDR3: CSVIRRDRGHEQFF. In DNA, the CDR3 is TGCAGCGTTATTCGCCGGGACAGGGGCCATGAGCAGTTCTTC.

This clonotype was counted between two and nine times. This chain connects TRBV29-1 to TRBJ2-2, with unresolved D. V lost 5 bases, J lost 6 bases, and 7 bases lay in between. This CDR3 has 11 amino acids. Germline V CDR1 and CDR2: SQVTM, ANQGSEA. CDR3 sequence reads: CSVWVSGELFF. In DNA, the CDR3 is TGCAGCGTTTGGGTCTCCGGGGAGCTGTTTTTT.

This clonotype has just a few counts. The V call is TRBV5-1, the J call TRBJ2-1; D is unresolved. The J call is in doubt because the DNA end fits TRBJ2-7 better. This CDR3 spans 14 amino acids. Per germline, CDR1 SGHRS and CDR2 YFSETQ. The CDR3 nucleotides are TGCGCCAGCAGCTTTTTACAGAGCTCCTACGAGCAGTACTTC. Amino acid sequence: CASSFLQSSYEQYF.

V usage is TRBV25-1 and J usage is TRBJ2-7; perhaps TRBD2 as D (7 bases). The V gene's germline CDR1 is MGHDK and CDR2 SYGVNS. The CDR3 sequence is 15 residues long. V was shortened by 0 bases and J by 6 bases, with 15 bases between the two germline ends. The CDR3 DNA reads TGTGCCAGCAGTGAATACTTCGCGGGGGCTACCGAGCAGTACTTC. It codes for CASSEYFAGATEQYF.

J is TRBJ2-5 and V is TRBV29-1, with D perhaps matching TRBD1 (6 bases). The J call may be faulty, since TRBJ2-1 better matches the DNA end. Germline V gives CDR1 SQVTM, CDR2 ANQGSEA. The CDR3 contains 14 residues. In nucleotides, the CDR3 is TGCAGCGTCTCCCAACAGGGCCCCTACAATGAGCAGTTCTTC. This sequence encodes CSVSQQGPYNEQFF.

The chain combines TRBV6-4 with TRBJ2-1; D may be TRBD1 or TRBD2 (5 bases each). Trimming pared 3 bases from V and 7 bases from J, leaving 13 bases between. This CDR3 comprises 14 residues. Germline lookup yields CDR1 MRHNA and CDR2 SNTAGT. The chain's CDR3 is CASSEKGEGNEQFF. The DNA for the CDR3 is TGTGCCAGCAGTGAAAAGGGTGAGGGGAATGAGCAGTTCTTC.

The CDR3: CASSLVPGPSSYNEQFF. As DNA, the CDR3 is TGTGCCAGCAGTTTGGTGCCGGGGCCGTCCTCCTACAATGAGCAGTTCTTC. The chain joins TRBV12-3 or TRBV12-4 to TRBJ2-1; tentatively, D is TRBD1 or TRBD2 (5 bases each). The CDR3 spans 17 residues. Trimming pared 3 bases from V and 0 bases from J, leaving 15 bases between.

This clonotype appeared a few times. The genes are TRBV12-3 or TRBV12-4 and TRBJ1-6, with D maybe TRBD1 (6 bases). The CDR3 runs to 15 residues. Trimming shortened V by 5 bases and J by 6 bases, and 14 bases separated the two germline ends. CDR3 DNA sequence: TGTGCCAGCAGTGCCACGGGGGCGCGTAATTCACCCCTCCACTTT. Translation gives CASSATGARNSPLHF.

The table lists this clonotype with a few counts. The chain joins TRBV10-3 to TRBJ1-1; tentative D call: TRBD1 (5 bases). Trimming removed 8 bases at V and 1 base at J, with 11 bases between. CDR3 length: 13 residues. From germline, CDR1 is ENHRY and CDR2 SYGVKD. DNA for the CDR3: TGTGCCATCCGGGAGGGGAGGAACACTGAAGCTTTCTTT. As protein: CAIREGRNTEAFF.

V gene TRBV19 combines with J gene TRBJ1-4; no clear D gene. Trimming cost V 4 bases and J 8 bases, with 11 bases left between them. Germline loops: CDR1 LNHDA, CDR2 SQIVND (reference sequence). This CDR3 has 13 residues. The CDR3 bases are TGTGCCAGTAGTAGGGGTTTTGGGGAAAAACTGTTTTTT. Its translation: CASSRGFGEKLFF.

This clonotype appeared a few times. The rearrangement links TRBV18 to TRBJ2-3; D possibly corresponds to TRBD2 (6 bases). V was cut by 3 bases and J by 1 base, with 17 bases left in between. This CDR3 comprises 17 residues. Germline loops: CDR1 KGHSH, CDR2 LQKENI. CDR3 sequence: CASSPQSTGEGTDTQYF. For the CDR3, the DNA is TGTGCCAGCTCACCTCAGTCGACGGGGGAAGGCACAGATACGCAGTATTTT.

This clonotype was observed a handful of times. The chain has TRBV7-9 and TRBJ2-5; TRBD1 is a possible D gene (8 bases). CDR1 is SEHNR and CDR2 is FQNEAQ in the germline V gene (reference sequence). V was trimmed by 6 bases and J by 7 bases, leaving 15 bases between them. The CDR3 loop spans 13 amino acids. CDR3 DNA: TGTGCCAGCAGGCCGGACAGGGAGGGGACCCAGTACTTC. It translates to CASRPDREGTQYF.

A few counts support this clonotype. This chain links TRBV12-3 or TRBV12-4 with TRBJ2-7, with 10 bases lining up with TRBD1. The CDR3 length is 14 residues. V lost 5 bases and J lost 5; bases outside the gene matches: 6. In DNA form, the CDR3 reads TGTGCCAGCAGTGAGGGACAGGGGTTCGACGAGCAGTACTTC. Translated: CASSEGQGFDEQYF.